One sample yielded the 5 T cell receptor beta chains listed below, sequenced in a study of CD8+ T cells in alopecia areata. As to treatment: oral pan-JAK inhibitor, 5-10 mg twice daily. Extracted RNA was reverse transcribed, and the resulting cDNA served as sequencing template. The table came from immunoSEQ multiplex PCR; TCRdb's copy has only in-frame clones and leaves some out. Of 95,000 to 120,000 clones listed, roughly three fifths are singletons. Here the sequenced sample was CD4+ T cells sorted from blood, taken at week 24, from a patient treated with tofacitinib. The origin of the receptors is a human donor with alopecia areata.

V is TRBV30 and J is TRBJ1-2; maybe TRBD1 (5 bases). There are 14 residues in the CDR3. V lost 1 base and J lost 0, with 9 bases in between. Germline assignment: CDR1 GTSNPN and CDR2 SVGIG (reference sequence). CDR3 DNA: TGTGCCTGGAGTGATTTCAGGGCTAACTATGGCTACACCTTC. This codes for CAWSDFRANYGYTF.

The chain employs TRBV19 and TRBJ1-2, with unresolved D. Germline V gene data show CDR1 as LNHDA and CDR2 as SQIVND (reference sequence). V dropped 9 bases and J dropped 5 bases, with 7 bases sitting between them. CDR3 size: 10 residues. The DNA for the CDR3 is TGTGCCAGCGGACTATATGGCTACACCTTC. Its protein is CASGLYGYTF.

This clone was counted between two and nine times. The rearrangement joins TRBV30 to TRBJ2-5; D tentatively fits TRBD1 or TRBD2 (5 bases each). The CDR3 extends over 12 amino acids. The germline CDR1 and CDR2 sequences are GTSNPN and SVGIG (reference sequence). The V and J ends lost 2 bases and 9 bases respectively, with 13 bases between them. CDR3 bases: TGTGCCTGGAGTTTGGGACCCGAGGCCCAGTACTTC. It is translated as CAWSLGPEAQYF. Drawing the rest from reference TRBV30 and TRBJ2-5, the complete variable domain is SQTIHQWPATLVQPVGSPLSLECTVEGTSNPNLYWYRQAAGRGLQLLFYSVGIGQISSEVPQNLSASRPQDRQFILSSKKLLLSDSGFYLCAWSLGPEAQYFGPGTRLLVL.

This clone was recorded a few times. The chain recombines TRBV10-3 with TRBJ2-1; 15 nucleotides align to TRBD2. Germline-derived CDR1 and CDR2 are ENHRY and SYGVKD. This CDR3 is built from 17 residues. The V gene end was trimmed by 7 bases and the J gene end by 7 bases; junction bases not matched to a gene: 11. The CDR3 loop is CAITRMGLAGGRNEQFF. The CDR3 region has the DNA TGTGCCATCACCCGAATGGGACTAGCGGGGGGAAGGAATGAGCAGTTCTTC.

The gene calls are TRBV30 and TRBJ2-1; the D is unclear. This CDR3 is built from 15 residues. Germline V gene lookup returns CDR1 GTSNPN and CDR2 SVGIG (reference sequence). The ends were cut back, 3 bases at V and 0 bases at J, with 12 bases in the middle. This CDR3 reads CAWSVDRGSYNEQFF. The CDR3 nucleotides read TGTGCCTGGAGCGTGGACCGAGGCTCCTACAATGAGCAGTTCTTC.